Below are 32 T cell receptor beta chains sequenced from a single sample in a study of cytomegalovirus exposure and HLA in healthy donors (TCRdb year 2017). Receptor amplification or capture employed the immunoSEQ multiplex PCR assay. A mixture of 60 forward primers for TCR Vbeta segments and 13 reverse primers for TCR Jbeta segments was used in the multiplex PCR. TCRdb obtained this table from immuneACCESS and retained in-frame rearrangements with V and J assigned. These tables miss some clones; where compared with another copy, unresolved V genes account for less than half of the shortfall, and the remainder is unexplained. The sample profile shows some 84,000 clones; around 74% of them were found once. The ten largest account for about 2.1% of the sample. The specimen sequenced was PBMCs. Source of these receptors: a boy between 5 and 17 years old in good health and CMV-seronegative.

This clone has only one observation. This chain connects TRBV28 to TRBJ1-5, with a tentative D call TRBD1 (6 bases). The CDR3 totals 15 residues. Trimming took 4 bases from V and 2 from J, leaving 12 bases between them. Germline CDR1 is MDHEN and CDR2 is SYDVKM. CDR3 residues: CASSSTGTGNQPQHF. The DNA of the CDR3 is TGTGCCAGCAGTTCTACAGGGACGGGCAATCAGCCCCAGCATTTT. Using reference TRBV28 and TRBJ1-5 for the parts outside the CDR3, the full variable domain is DVKVTQSSRYLVKRTGEKVFLECVQDMDHENMFWYRQDPGLGLRLIYFSYDVKMKEKGDIPEGYSVSREKKERFSLILESASTNQTSMYLCASSSTGTGNQPQHFGDGTRLSIL.

The rearrangement joins TRBV28 to TRBJ1-5; D not resolved. Germline V CDR1 and CDR2: MDHEN, SYDVKM. V lost 3 bases and J 7 bases, leaving 16 bases between the germline ends. The CDR3 loop spans 15 amino acids. The CDR3 DNA sequence: TGTGCCAGCAGTTTCCTGACCGAGACGGGGCAGCCCCAGCATTTT. It translates to CASSFLTETGQPQHF.

The V and J genes are TRBV7-2 and TRBJ2-3; 7 positions match TRBD1. Per germline, CDR1 SGHTA and CDR2 FQGNSA. With V trimmed by 1 base and J by 8 bases, 9 bases remained unmatched. The CDR3 consists of 15 residues. CDR3 amino acids: CASSLEGASAGTQYF. CDR3 nucleotides: TGTGCCAGCAGCTTAGAGGGGGCTTCCGCCGGTACGCAGTATTTT.

CDR3: CASSLSGGSGEETQYF. In DNA, the CDR3 is TGTGCCAGCAGTTTATCCGGGGGGAGCGGGGAAGAGACCCAGTACTTC. The V gene is TRBV6-5, the J gene TRBJ2-5; TRBD2 agrees at 7 bases. Germline values: CDR1 MNHEY, CDR2 SVGAGI. This CDR3 comprises 16 residues. Germline trimming cut 4 bases from V and 3 bases from J; bases unmatched to any gene: 11.

This clone was detected only once. The chain links TRBV7-2 to TRBJ2-7; 10 nucleotides match TRBD2. Germline-derived CDR1 and CDR2 are SGHTA and FQGNSA. Trimming took 5 bases from V and 4 from J; bases not matched to a gene: 11. This CDR3 is built from 16 residues. The DNA for the CDR3 is TGTGCCAGCAGCCTCCGGGTAGCGGGAGGATCTTACGAGCAGTACTTC. The encoded protein is CASSLRVAGGSYEQYF.

J is TRBJ1-2 and V is TRBV10-1; perhaps TRBD1 as D (5 bases). In germline, CDR1 is WNHNN, CDR2 SYGVQD (reference sequence). V was pared by 8 bases and J by 5 bases, with 12 bases between. The CDR3 is 12 amino acids. The CDR3 region has the DNA TGCGCCAGCGGGGCCGTCGATTATGGCTACACCTTC. It specifies CASGAVDYGYTF.

This chain links TRBV12-5 with TRBJ1-2, with TRBD1 as a possible D gene (6 bases). The CDR3 spans 13 residues. The germline CDR1 and CDR2 sequences are LGHNT and FRNRAP. V was trimmed by 6 bases and J by 8 bases, leaving 16 bases between them. DNA of the CDR3: TGTGCTAGTGGAGGAGGGGGGGGACACGGCTACACCTTC. This sequence encodes CASGGGGGHGYTF.

This rearrangement joins TRBV4-3 to TRBJ2-6; a weak D match, TRBD2 (6 bases). The CDR3 length is 16 residues. V lost 1 base and J 2 bases, leaving 9 bases between the germline ends. Germline CDR1 LGHNA, CDR2 YSLEER. CDR3 nucleotide sequence: TGCGCCAGCAGCCAAGTGGGGGGTGCTGGGGCCAACGTCCTGACTTTC. Amino acid sequence: CASSQVGGAGANVLTF.

The chain is built from TRBV13 and TRBJ2-1, with no clear D. The CDR3 runs 13 residues. Looked up from germline, CDR1 is PRHDT and CDR2 is FYEKMQ (reference sequence). V was shortened by 6 bases and J by 10 bases, with 16 bases between the two germline ends. CDR3 coding DNA: TGTGCCAGCAGTCCGGTAAATGACGGGGAGCAGTTCTTC. Residues: CASSPVNDGEQFF.

The V and J genes are TRBV7-9 and TRBJ2-1; 8 bases are a match to TRBD2. Germline V gene sequence: CDR1 SEHNR, CDR2 FQNEAQ (reference sequence). The CDR3 runs 15 residues. With V trimmed by 1 base and J by 7 bases, 6 bases remained unmatched. CDR3 coding DNA: TGTGCCAGCAGCTTAGGGCGGGAGGCCCGTAATGAGCAGTTCTTC. Its translation: CASSLGREARNEQFF. Using reference TRBV7-9 and TRBJ2-1 for the parts outside the CDR3, the full variable domain is DTGVSQNPRHKITKRGQNVTFRCDPISEHNRLYWYRQTLGQGPEFLTYFQNEAQLEKSRLLSDRFSAERPKGSFSTLEIQRTEQGDSAMYLCASSLGREARNEQFFGPGTRLTVL.

V is TRBV7-2 and J is TRBJ2-5, with 12 positions matching TRBD2. Trimming took 3 bases from V and 2 from J; bases not matched to a gene: 7. Germline lookup yields CDR1 SGHTA and CDR2 FQGNSA. The CDR3 loop spans 17 amino acids. For the CDR3, the DNA is TGTGCCAGCAGCTTCTCTAGCGGGGGGGCGGAGCAAGAGACCCAGTACTTC. It codes for CASSFSSGGAEQETQYF.

The V and J genes are TRBV28 and TRBJ2-5, with 10 bases aligning to TRBD1. The ends lost 6 bases at V and 1 base at J; junction bases unmatched: 5. Germline CDR1 and CDR2: MDHEN and SYDVKM. The CDR3 covers 15 residues. The CDR3 bases are TGTGCCAGCAGACTGACAGGGGGCTCCCAAGAGACCCAGTACTTC. Its translation: CASRLTGGSQETQYF.

The gene calls are TRBV10-3 and TRBJ1-1; possible D gene TRBD1, 5 bases. The CDR3 covers 13 residues. Trimming stripped 6 bases from V and 3 bases from J, with 11 bases between. In germline, CDR1 is ENHRY, CDR2 SYGVKD. This CDR3 is CAISPRGDTEAFF. The CDR3 DNA reads TGTGCCATCAGCCCACGGGGGGACACTGAAGCTTTCTTT.

The chain has TRBV29-1 and TRBJ2-5; D possibly corresponds to TRBD1 (5 bases). The CDR3 is 11 residues long. Per germline, CDR1 SQVTM and CDR2 ANQGSEA. The V end lost 4 bases, the J end lost 5 bases, and 8 bases lay between the germline ends. In DNA, the CDR3 is TGCAGCGTTGGGGGCCGGGAGACCCAGTACTTC. Translated: CSVGGRETQYF. Combining the CDR3 with reference TRBV29-1 and TRBJ2-5 gives the whole variable domain SAVISQKPSRDICQRGTSLTIQCQVDSQVTMMFWYRQQPGQSLTLIATANQGSEATYESGFVIDKFPISRPNLTFSTLTVSNMSPEDSSIYLCSVGGRETQYFGPGTRLLVL.

This clone showed up just once. The chain combines TRBV4-3 with TRBJ2-7, with D tentatively TRBD1 (5 bases). The CDR3 totals 13 residues. The V and J ends lost 3 bases and 3 bases respectively, with 9 bases between them. Germline CDR1 LGHNA, CDR2 YSLEER. The CDR3 spells CASSQRTGYEQYF. CDR3 nucleotide sequence: TGCGCCAGCAGCCAGCGCACAGGCTACGAGCAGTACTTC.

The chain uses TRBV4-1 and TRBJ1-5; 9 bases agree with TRBD1. This CDR3 region has 16 residues. J gave up 0 bases and V 5 bases, and 5 bases lay outside the gene matches. The V gene's germline CDR1 is MGHRA and CDR2 YSYEKL. The CDR3 sequence: CASSKWTGDSNQPQHF. The CDR3 region has the DNA TGCGCCAGCAGCAAATGGACAGGGGATAGCAATCAGCCCCAGCATTTT.

This clone was recorded a few times. This chain connects TRBV4-1 to TRBJ2-7; D perhaps matches TRBD2 (6 bases). The V gene lost 6 bases and the J gene lost 0 bases, with 12 bases spanning the gap. The CDR3 spans 14 residues. Germline V lookup: CDR1 MGHRA, CDR2 YSYEKL. CDR3 DNA: TGCGCCAGCAGTCGAGGGACTGTCTCCTACGAGCAGTACTTC. It encodes CASSRGTVSYEQYF.

The gene calls are TRBV14 and TRBJ1-4; D is unresolved. This CDR3 comprises 13 residues. In germline, CDR1 is SGHDN, CDR2 FVKESK. Trimming shortened V by 3 bases and J by 8 bases, and 10 bases separated the two germline ends. The CDR3 sequence is CASSHEHTEKLFF. CDR3 sequence (DNA): TGTGCCAGCAGCCATGAACACACCGAAAAACTGTTTTTT. The full variable domain, in which reference TRBV14 and TRBJ1-4 provide the parts outside the CDR3, is EAGVTQFPSHSVIEKGQTVTLRCDPISGHDNLYWYRRVMGKEIKFLLHFVKESKQDESGMPNNRFLAERTGGTYSTLKVQPAELEDSGVYFCASSHEHTEKLFFGSGTQLSVL.

V is TRBV4-3 and J is TRBJ2-7; D possibly corresponds to TRBD1 (5 bases). V shed 0 bases and J shed 2 bases, with 11 bases lying between them. Germline CDR1 and CDR2: LGHNA and YSLEER. The CDR3 sequence is 15 residues long. In nucleotides, the CDR3 is TGCGCCAGCAGCCAAGATCGGTACAGGACCTACGAGCAGTACTTC. Protein product: CASSQDRYRTYEQYF.

V and J are TRBV4-1 and TRBJ2-2; no reliable D call. The length of the CDR3 is 12 residues. From germline, CDR1 is MGHRA and CDR2 YSYEKL. Trimming removed 0 bases at V and 7 bases at J, with 3 bases between. The CDR3 coding sequence is TGCGCCAGCAGCCAAGATCTCGGGGAGCTGTTTTTT. Amino acids: CASSQDLGELFF.

The chain is built from TRBV11-2 and TRBJ2-3; D may be TRBD2 (5 bases). The CDR3 is 19 amino acids. Trimming stripped 0 bases from V and 6 bases from J, with 25 bases between. Germline lookup yields CDR1 SGHAT and CDR2 FQNNGV. CDR3 DNA: TGTGCCAGCAGCTTAGAATATACGAGTCGGGCTACATTAGCGGATACGCAGTATTTT. Amino acid sequence: CASSLEYTSRATLADTQYF.

V usage is TRBV15 and J usage is TRBJ1-3; 7 bases fit TRBD1. V lost 3 bases and J lost 5; bases outside the gene matches: 10. The CDR3 loop spans 16 amino acids. CDR1 and CDR2 (germline): LNHNV, YYDKDF (reference sequence). CDR3: CATSSLATGERNTIYF. Here the CDR3 DNA reads TGTGCCACCAGCAGCCTGGCTACAGGGGAAAGAAACACCATATATTTT.

In DNA, the CDR3 is TGTGCCAGCAGTTACAGCGGCGGCAATCAGCCCCAGCATTTT. It encodes CASSYSGGNQPQHF. This sequence joins TRBV6-5 and TRBJ1-5; D gene ambiguous. The CDR3 loop spans 14 amino acids. Germline V gene lookup returns CDR1 MNHEY and CDR2 SVGAGI. Trimming removed 2 bases at V and 2 bases at J, with 7 bases between.

The genes are TRBV27 and TRBJ1-1; maybe TRBD1 (5 bases). CDR3 size: 13 residues. Germline loops: CDR1 MNHEY, CDR2 SMNVEV (reference sequence). Trimming took off 2 bases at V and 6 bases at J, with 10 bases between the two ends. CDR3 amino acids: CASSLGAGPEAFF. Written as DNA, the CDR3 is TGTGCCAGCAGTTTAGGGGCAGGGCCTGAAGCTTTCTTT.

The chain links TRBV4-3 to TRBJ1-2; 11 bases match TRBD1. The CDR3 is 16 amino acids. V gave up 0 bases and J gave up 6 bases; unmatched junction bases: 6. Looked up from germline, CDR1 is LGHNA and CDR2 is YSLEER. DNA of the CDR3: TGCGCCAGCAGCCAAGATCGAGGACAGGGGGCGGATGGCTACACCTTC. Translation gives CASSQDRGQGADGYTF.

This clone was detected only once. The chain has TRBV5-1 and TRBJ2-1, with D possibly TRBD2 on 5 matching bases. V lost 0 bases, J lost 6 bases, and 7 bases lay in between. Germline CDR1 reads SGHRS; CDR2 reads YFSETQ. This CDR3 is built from 13 residues. CDR3 DNA sequence: TGCGCCAGCAGCTTGGGAGGGTCCAATGAGCAGTTCTTC. Its translation: CASSLGGSNEQFF.

This rearrangement joins TRBV5-4 to TRBJ2-7; a possible D gene is TRBD2 (6 bases). V lost 4 bases and J lost 1, with 15 bases in between. Germline V lookup: CDR1 SGHNT, CDR2 YYREEE (reference sequence). CDR3 size: 15 residues. The CDR3 here is CASSRWGGMSYEQYF. CDR3 DNA: TGTGCCAGCAGCCGGTGGGGCGGGATGTCCTACGAGCAGTACTTC. The full variable domain, in which reference TRBV5-4 and TRBJ2-7 provide the parts outside the CDR3, is ETGVTQSPTHLIKTRGQQVTLRCSSQSGHNTVSWYQQALGQGPQFIFQYYREEENGRGNFPPRFSGLQFPNYSSELNVNALELDDSALYLCASSRWGGMSYEQYFGPGTRLTVT.

The rearrangement links TRBV5-1 to TRBJ1-5; unclear D gene. Germline CDR1 reads SGHRS; CDR2 reads YFSETQ. There are 15 residues in the CDR3. V lost 0 bases and J lost 4, with 11 bases in between. The CDR3 here is CASSLVGDRNQPQHF. CDR3 nucleotides: TGCGCCAGCAGCTTGGTCGGGGATCGGAATCAGCCCCAGCATTTT.

This rearrangement joins TRBV28 to TRBJ2-1, with D possibly TRBD1 on 6 matching bases. V was clipped by 5 bases and J by 2 bases, with 13 bases between them. This CDR3 comprises 15 residues. Germline V gene data show CDR1 as MDHEN and CDR2 as SYDVKM. DNA of the CDR3: TGTGCCAGCAGTCCACAGGGTTTTACCTACAATGAGCAGTTCTTC. Its protein product is CASSPQGFTYNEQFF.

The chain links TRBV25-1 to TRBJ2-1; no reliable D call. Trimming shortened V by 6 bases and J by 6 bases, and 12 bases separated the two germline ends. Germline CDR1 reads MGHDK; CDR2 reads SYGVNS. The CDR3 runs 13 residues. The CDR3 DNA reads as TGTGCCAGCAGGCCTGACTCTATCAATGAGCAGTTCTTC. It codes for CASRPDSINEQFF.

This chain connects TRBV7-9 to TRBJ1-2; 7 nucleotides match TRBD1. Unmatched junction bases numbered 9, after V lost 5 bases and J lost 3 bases. This CDR3 region has 15 residues. CDR1 and CDR2 (germline): SEHNR, FQNEAQ (reference sequence). In DNA, the CDR3 is TGTGCCAGCAGCCCCCCAGGGGGGTGGGACTATGGCTACACCTTC. It translates to CASSPPGGWDYGYTF.

CDR3 residues: CASSLDQDRVNQPQHF. DNA for the CDR3: TGTGCCAGCAGCTTGGATCAGGACAGGGTTAATCAGCCCCAGCATTTT. The rearrangement uses TRBV7-8 and TRBJ1-5, with TRBD1 matching over 8 bases. This CDR3 is built from 16 residues. V trimming: 3 bases; J trimming: 4 bases; junction bases outside the gene matches: 8. Germline CDR1 reads SGHVS; CDR2 reads FQNEAQ.